A single sample gave rise to the 26 T cell receptor beta chains below, sequenced in a study of T-cell reconstitution after alpha-beta-depleted transplantation in children (TCRdb year 2016). The receptor library was made with PCR. Instrument used: Illumina HiSeq 2500. To normalize quantification of the TCRbeta repertoire, the TCR libraries were built with molecular barcoding that relied on unique molecular identifiers. Using fastp at Q25 and MiXCR, TCRdb reprocessed the public reads and kept productive beta chains. Entries that share a CDR3 protein sequence are merged under the most common genes and DNA. This sample comprises about 540,000 distinct CDR3 sequences, more than 20% of them detected only once. Jointly, the top ten make up 35% to 40% of the sample. This specimen's treatment or condition label, interpreted: allogeneic hematopoietic cell transplantation with graft depleted of TCRalphabeta T cells and CD19 B cells.

The sequenced sample was PBMCs, obtained before TCRalphabeta/CD19-depleted stem cell transplant. The receptor source for this set is a boy in the first two years of life with Wiskott-Aldrich syndrome, due to receive a stem cell transplant.

The chain recombines TRBV25-1 with TRBJ1-1; possible D gene TRBD1, 6 bases. The CDR3 runs 14 residues. From germline, CDR1 is MGHDK and CDR2 SYGVNS. Trimming shortened V by 2 bases and J by 7 bases, and 14 bases separated the two germline ends. For the CDR3, the DNA is TGTGCCAGCAGTGAAGGCGGACTACAGGGTGAAGCTTTCTTT. This sequence encodes CASSEGGLQGEAFF. The full variable domain, with the rest looked up from reference TRBV25-1 and TRBJ1-1, is EADIYQTPRYLVIGTGKKITLECSQTMGHDKMYWYQQDPGMELHLIHYSYGVNSTEKGDLSSESTVSRIRTEHFPLTLESARPSHTSQYLCASSEGGLQGEAFFGQGTRLTVV.

The gene calls are TRBV29-1 and TRBJ2-3; D gene ambiguous. Germline lookup yields CDR1 SQVTM and CDR2 ANQGSEA. The CDR3 is 12 residues long. The CDR3 region is CTTSRMTDTQYF. CDR3 coding DNA: TGCACCACATCCCGCATGACAGATACGCAGTATTTT.

The table lists this clonotype with a few counts. The chain has TRBV20-1 and TRBJ2-3; no definite D call. V lost 0 bases, J lost 0 bases, and 13 bases lay in between. The CDR3 totals 16 residues. Germline values: CDR1 DFQATT, CDR2 SNEGSKA (reference sequence). The CDR3 loop is CSARDPARSSTDTQYF. CDR3 in DNA: TGCAGTGCTAGAGATCCAGCGAGAAGTAGCACAGATACGCAGTATTTT.

In its sample, this clonotype was seen a few times. The rearrangement uses TRBV5-1 and TRBJ2-3; TRBD1 is a possible D gene (6 bases). The CDR3 is made up of 16 amino acids. Germline V gives CDR1 SGHRS, CDR2 YFSETQ. Trimming shortened V by 0 bases and J by 6 bases, and 17 bases separated the two germline ends. In DNA form, the CDR3 reads TGCGCCAGCAGCTTGGCCCGGGACAAAACGTGGGATACGCAGTATTTT. This codes for CASSLARDKTWDTQYF.

This clonotype was picked up a small number of times. The V call is TRBV7-2, the J call TRBJ1-1; D is unresolved. The V gene lost 5 bases and the J gene lost 0 bases, with 13 bases spanning the gap. CDR1 and CDR2 (germline): SGHTA, FQGNSA. CDR3 length: 15 residues. This CDR3 reads CASSPRILLNTEAFF. Written as DNA, the CDR3 is TGTGCCAGCAGCCCAAGGATACTATTGAACACTGAAGCTTTCTTT.

The rearrangement uses TRBV5-1 and TRBJ1-3; D possibly corresponds to TRBD1 (6 bases). The CDR3 is made up of 15 amino acids. CDR1 is SGHRS, CDR2 YFSETQ, per germline. V shed 6 bases and J shed 2 bases, with 15 bases lying between them. The CDR3 sequence is CASTWDGGPGNTIYF. CDR3 DNA: TGCGCCAGCACCTGGGACGGGGGGCCTGGAAACACCATATATTTT.

A single count supports this clonotype. The rearrangement joins TRBV7-2 to TRBJ1-2; D unresolved. Germline CDR1 SGHTA, CDR2 FQGNSA. Trimming stripped 4 bases from V and 5 bases from J, with 17 bases between. There are 15 residues in the CDR3. CDR3 protein: CASSSEAQRSYGYTF. CDR3 nucleotides: TGTGCCAGCAGCTCAGAAGCACAGAGGTCTTATGGCTACACCTTC.

This clonotype has a handful of counts. The V gene is TRBV10-3, the J gene TRBJ2-4, with no clear D. The CDR3 length is 15 residues. Germline V gene data show CDR1 as ENHRY and CDR2 as SYGVKD. The V and J ends lost 5 bases and 0 bases respectively, with 11 bases between them. CDR3 coding DNA: TGTGCCATCAGTAGCAGCAGCCTAGCCAAAAACATTCAGTACTTC. Its translation is CAISSSSLAKNIQYF.

The rearrangement links TRBV5-5 to TRBJ2-1; 8 bases match TRBD2. V was clipped by 4 bases and J by 0 bases; unmatched bases: 6. Germline-derived CDR1 and CDR2 are SGHKS and YYEKEE (reference sequence). The CDR3 is made up of 16 amino acids. The CDR3 coding sequence is TGTGCCAGCAGCCGGACCGGGACTAGCTCCTACAATGAGCAGTTCTTC. Residues: CASSRTGTSSYNEQFF.

The table lists this clonotype with a few counts. The chain employs TRBV12-3 or TRBV12-4 and TRBJ1-1; no clear D. The CDR3 contains 13 residues. The V gene lost 3 bases and the J gene lost 5 bases, with 10 bases spanning the gap. CDR3 sequence (DNA): TGTGCCAGCAGTTTTGATGGCAGGACTGAAGCTTTCTTT. As protein: CASSFDGRTEAFF.

This clonotype came up a few times. The genes are TRBV5-1 and TRBJ2-3; TRBD1 is a possible D gene (6 bases). The V end lost 1 base, the J end lost 4 bases, and 13 bases lay between the germline ends. Germline V gene sequence: CDR1 SGHRS, CDR2 YFSETQ. The CDR3 spans 15 residues. The CDR3 sequence is CASSLTRGFSDTQYF. The CDR3 DNA sequence: TGCGCCAGCAGCTTGACCAGGGGATTTTCAGATACGCAGTATTTT.

The chain joins TRBV30 to TRBJ2-1, with D uncertain. This CDR3 has 10 amino acids. V gave up 0 bases and J gave up 10 bases, with 4 bases separating them. The germline V gene encodes CDR1 GTSNPN and CDR2 SVGIG (reference sequence). Here the CDR3 reads CAWSVTEQFF. CDR3 coding DNA: TGTGCCTGGAGTGTGACCGAGCAGTTCTTC.

J is TRBJ2-4 and V is TRBV12-3 or TRBV12-4; a weak D match, TRBD2 (5 bases). This CDR3 has 14 residues. The V end was cut by 2 bases, the J end by 2 bases, with 7 bases between. CDR3 loop: CASSLTGTKNIQYF. DNA of the CDR3: TGTGCCAGCAGTTTAACGGGGACCAAAAACATTCAGTACTTC.

This chain connects TRBV3-1 to TRBJ2-1; 8 bases are shared with TRBD2. Germline assignment: CDR1 LGHDT and CDR2 YNNKEL (reference sequence). This CDR3 region has 14 residues. Trimming removed 1 base from V and 8 bases from J; junction bases left unmatched: 4. DNA for the CDR3: TGTGCCAGCAGCCAAGGAGCGGGAGTACATGAGCAGTTCTTC. This encodes CASSQGAGVHEQFF.

In this sample, this clonotype turned up a few times. V is TRBV27 and J is TRBJ2-5; 9 positions match TRBD1. The CDR3 has 16 residues. V lost 8 bases and J lost 5; bases outside the gene matches: 15. Looked up from germline, CDR1 is MNHEY and CDR2 is SMNVEV (reference sequence). CDR3 residues: CASAPSKGQGRETQYF. Written as DNA, the CDR3 is TGTGCCAGCGCCCCCTCGAAGGGACAGGGCAGGGAGACCCAGTACTTC.

CDR3 protein: CASSQEVPTGGTHYYEQYF. In DNA form, the CDR3 reads TGTGCCAGCAGCCAAGAGGTCCCGACAGGGGGGACCCATTACTACGAGCAGTACTTC. The chain recombines TRBV14 with TRBJ2-7, with TRBD1 matching over 9 bases. The CDR3 has 19 residues. Germline V gene sequence: CDR1 SGHDN, CDR2 FVKESK. J lost 3 bases, V lost 0 bases, and 15 bases had no gene match.

This clonotype was picked up a small number of times. CDR3 DNA sequence: TGTGCCAGCACCTACGATCGGAATCAGCCCCAGCATTTT. The encoded protein is CASTYDRNQPQHF. The gene calls are TRBV2 and TRBJ1-5; the D is unclear. Germline CDR1 SNHLY, CDR2 FYNNEI. This CDR3 has 13 residues. Trimming removed 7 bases from V and 4 bases from J, with 11 bases in between.

This rearrangement joins TRBV5-4 to TRBJ2-5; 7 nucleotides align to TRBD2. Per germline, CDR1 SGHNT and CDR2 YYREEE (reference sequence). CDR3 length: 16 residues. V lost 1 base, J lost 2 bases, and 8 bases stayed unmatched. The CDR3 sequence is CASSLLPSGYQETQYF. DNA of the CDR3: TGTGCCAGCAGCTTGTTGCCTAGCGGTTATCAAGAGACCCAGTACTTC.

The V call is TRBV20-1, the J call TRBJ2-7; 7 bases line up with TRBD1. J gave up 0 bases and V 0 bases, and 5 bases lay outside the gene matches. The CDR3 totals 15 residues. CDR1 and CDR2 (germline): DFQATT, SNEGSKA (reference sequence). The CDR3 loop reads CSARDYRDSSYEQYF. The CDR3 DNA reads TGCAGTGCTAGAGATTACCGGGACAGCTCCTACGAGCAGTACTTC.

This clonotype was detected only a few times. This chain joins TRBV20-1 and TRBJ1-6; TRBD1 might be the D (5 bases). The germline V gene has CDR1 DFQATT and CDR2 SNEGSKA (reference sequence). V lost 6 bases and J 6 bases, leaving 15 bases between the germline ends. The CDR3 spans 14 residues. CDR3 in amino acids: CSAAPGPSNSPLHF. DNA of the CDR3: TGCAGTGCGGCCCCGGGACCGAGTAATTCACCCCTCCACTTT.

The chain employs TRBV12-3 or TRBV12-4 and TRBJ2-2; 13 bases are a match to TRBD2. This CDR3 spans 18 amino acids. V was clipped by 5 bases and J by 0 bases; unmatched bases: 6. CDR3 bases: TGTGCCAGCAGTCGGACGGGACTAGCGGGACCGAACACCGGGGAGCTGTTTTTT. This encodes CASSRTGLAGPNTGELFF.

The chain joins TRBV20-1 to TRBJ2-7; no clear D. The CDR3 spans 13 residues. Germline CDR1 and CDR2: DFQATT and SNEGSKA (reference sequence). V lost 2 bases, J lost 4 bases, and 12 bases lay in between. This chain's CDR3 is CSARSPKVYEQYF. DNA of the CDR3: TGCAGTGCTAGATCCCCTAAAGTTTACGAGCAGTACTTC.

V usage is TRBV30 and J usage is TRBJ2-1, with a tentative D call TRBD1 (6 bases). Germline V CDR1 and CDR2: GTSNPN, SVGIG (reference sequence). Trimming took off 2 bases at V and 3 bases at J, with 8 bases between the two ends. The CDR3 is 13 amino acids. CDR3 sequence: CAWSWDNYNEQFF. The CDR3 coding sequence is TGTGCCTGGAGTTGGGACAACTACAATGAGCAGTTCTTC.

The chain employs TRBV3-1 and TRBJ2-2, with D maybe TRBD2 (5 bases). V dropped 9 bases and J dropped 0 bases, with 11 bases sitting between them. Germline V CDR1 and CDR2: LGHDT, YNNKEL (reference sequence). CDR3 length equals 14 residues. CDR3 protein: CASTQLANTGELFF. The CDR3 nucleotides read TGTGCCAGTACGCAACTAGCGAACACCGGGGAGCTGTTTTTT. The full variable domain, rest sourced from reference TRBV3-1 and TRBJ2-2, is DTAVSQTPKYLVTQMGNDKSIKCEQNLGHDTMYWYKQDSKKFLKIMFSYNNKELIINETVPNRFSPKSPDKAHLNLHINSLELGDSAVYFCASTQLANTGELFFGEGSRLTVL.

CDR3 loop: CASSLAPSAGGSYNEQFF. The CDR3, as DNA: TGCGCCAGCAGCTTGGCCCCCAGTGCTGGCGGCTCCTACAATGAGCAGTTCTTC. The rearrangement links TRBV5-1 to TRBJ2-1; D is unclear. The V end lost 0 bases, the J end lost 0 bases, and 16 bases lay between the germline ends. The CDR3 is 18 residues long. Germline V gene lookup returns CDR1 SGHRS and CDR2 YFSETQ.

The rearrangement links TRBV5-1 to TRBJ2-7; 7 nucleotides line up with TRBD1. This CDR3 spans 14 amino acids. Germline V CDR1 and CDR2: SGHRS, YFSETQ. Trimming took 4 bases from V and 5 from J; bases not matched to a gene: 9. The CDR3 protein is CASSPPGTAHEQYF. For the CDR3, the DNA is TGCGCCAGCAGCCCCCCCGGGACAGCGCACGAGCAGTACTTC.